This T cell receptor (beta chain) came from a study of cytotoxic CD8 clonotypes in ibrutinib-treated CLL. Study-wide context: Response samples came after a median roughly twelve months of treatment, range 6 to 36. General study results and limits: Public clonotypes, rarely seen, contracted or held steady on treatment. Ibrutinib response saw clonality rise, and progression saw it return toward baseline.

Profiling relied on immunoSEQ multiplex PCR, and the TCRdb table lists in-frame clones only, not all of them. Of under 200,000 clones listed, about 84% are singletons. The CDR3 has 14 amino acids. The V gene's germline CDR1 is SGDLS and CDR2 YYNGEE. V was trimmed by 0 bases and J by 1 base, leaving 5 bases between them. Worth noting for this clone: What it binds is not known.

Source: PBMCs, taken after 24 months of ibrutinib treatment. The rearrangement links TRBV9 to TRBJ2-1; D gene uncertain. The sequence was obtained from a human donor with chronic lymphocytic leukemia. CDR3 sequence: CASSVDSSYNEQFF. DNA for the CDR3: TGTGCCAGCAGCGTAGACAGTTCCTACAATGAGCAGTTCTTC.